The 5 T cell receptor beta chains below were found in one sample sequenced in a study of radiation and T cells in renal cell carcinoma. TCRdb keeps only in-frame clones here, not all; method: immunoSEQ multiplex PCR. The table includes 80,000 or so clones, about nine tenths detected once. Time point: blood 4 weeks post-SBRT, at nephrectomy. The treatment: 15 Gy SBRT to primary tumor, nephrectomy 4 weeks later. The specimen was blood, collected from a patient whose treatment included radiotherapy and nephrectomy. The receptors derive from a woman aged 70-85 years with renal cell carcinoma.

The rearrangement joins TRBV25-1 to TRBJ1-6; a possible D gene is TRBD1 (5 bases). CDR1 MGHDK and CDR2 SYGVNS come from the germline V gene. This CDR3 comprises 13 residues. The germline V and J ends were trimmed by 8 bases and 6 bases, with 11 bases remaining between them. DNA for the CDR3: TGTGCCAGCCGGGACTATTCTAATTCACCCCTCCACTTT. Translation: CASRDYSNSPLHF.

The chain links TRBV4-1 to TRBJ1-2, with 9 bases aligning to TRBD1. Germline trimming cut 3 bases from V and 2 bases from J; bases unmatched to any gene: 7. Germline assignment: CDR1 MGHRA and CDR2 YSYEKL. The CDR3 has 16 residues. The CDR3 loop is CASSHEPGTGNYGYTF. The CDR3 DNA follows: TGCGCCAGCAGCCACGAACCCGGGACAGGGAACTATGGCTACACCTTC.

This chain uses TRBV19 with TRBJ2-1; 10 bases align to TRBD2. The V gene's germline CDR1 is LNHDA and CDR2 SQIVND (reference sequence). The V segment lost 5 bases and the J segment 8 bases; nucleotides outside the gene matches: 9. This CDR3 comprises 15 residues. This CDR3 reads CASSSGLALWDEQFF. DNA for the CDR3: TGTGCCAGTAGTTCGGGACTAGCGCTCTGGGATGAGCAGTTCTTC.

V is TRBV5-4 and J is TRBJ2-4, with D perhaps matching TRBD1 or TRBD2 (5 bases each). CDR1 SGHNT and CDR2 YYREEE come from the germline V gene (reference sequence). The CDR3 runs 14 residues. The V gene lost 3 bases and the J gene lost 8 bases, with 15 bases spanning the gap. The CDR3 DNA reads as TGTGCCAGCAGCTCTAAGGCAGGGCGGGACATTCAGTACTTC. Translating it yields CASSSKAGRDIQYF. The full variable domain, with the rest looked up from reference TRBV5-4 and TRBJ2-4, is ETGVTQSPTHLIKTRGQQVTLRCSSQSGHNTVSWYQQALGQGPQFIFQYYREEENGRGNFPPRFSGLQFPNYSSELNVNALELDDSALYLCASSSKAGRDIQYFGAGTRLSVL.

The chain couples TRBV7-8 to TRBJ1-1; D is unresolved. The CDR3 spans 15 residues. Germline V gene lookup returns CDR1 SGHVS and CDR2 FQNEAQ. Trimming shortened V by 1 base and J by 0 bases, and 9 bases separated the two germline ends. Here the CDR3 reads CASSLDERVNTEAFF. The CDR3 bases are TGTGCCAGCAGCTTAGATGAGAGGGTGAACACTGAAGCTTTCTTT.